This T cell receptor (beta chain) was profiled in a study of monozygotic twins with inflammatory bowel disease. The study's findings and limits: Versus healthy twins, IBD patients showed fewer clonotypes shared with others, especially with disease activity.

To note about this clonotype: What it recognizes is unknown.

The CDR3 extends over 15 amino acids. CDR1 and CDR2 from the germline V gene are SGHNT and YYREEE (reference sequence). Collection yielded approximately 2.5 ml of blood per donor. UMIs incorporating a 6-nucleotide sample barcode were appended by means of template switching. Using the 5' RACE reads, TCRdb records one entry per CDR3 protein without DNA. Its listing shows 400,000 or so distinct CDR3 sequences. The sequencing sample was made of blood. The chain employs TRBV5-4 and TRBJ2-1. This TCR derives from a human donor with ulcerative colitis or Crohn's disease, or a healthy co-twin of an affected twin (not recorded which). The CDR3 sequence: CASSFDRPLYNEQFF.